This TCR beta chain derives from a study of T cell responses to AZD1222 COVID-19 vaccine. This clone was seen just once. What it binds is not known. Study-wide results and limits: Just a handful of people given AZD1222 tested seropositive at baseline.

Libraries were prepared by immunoSEQ multiplex PCR; TCRdb keeps only in-frame clonotypes and omits some of them. The table lists 120,000 or so clones, around 89% of them singletons, with over 8.5% in the top ten. The CDR3 has 12 amino acids. Trimming took off 3 bases at V and 3 bases at J, with 3 bases between the two ends. Germline V gene sequence: CDR1 SEHNR, CDR2 FQNEAQ (reference sequence). The clonotype was recovered from an adult in good health. The sample consisted of peripheral blood, taken on day 0 of MenACWY control vaccination. V and J are TRBV7-9 and TRBJ1-5; D gene unclear. The CDR3 protein is CASSFNNQPQHF. The CDR3 DNA follows: TGTGCCAGCAGCTTTAACAATCAGCCCCAGCATTTT. Full variable domain (outside the CDR3, taken from reference TRBV7-9 and TRBJ1-5): DTGVSQNPRHKITKRGQNVTFRCDPISEHNRLYWYRQTLGQGPEFLTYFQNEAQLEKSRLLSDRFSAERPKGSFSTLEIQRTEQGDSAMYLCASSFNNQPQHFGDGTRLSIL.